The 2 T cell receptor beta chains presented below share a single source sample, sequenced in a study of Siglec-9 on CD8 T cells in melanoma. Only in-frame clones appear in the TCRdb table, and some are missing; sequencing was by immunoSEQ multiplex PCR. Among about 36,000 clones listed, 84% were seen once. Sequencing was carried out using Siglec-9- CD8+ T cells sorted from blood. The receptors were sampled from a human donor in good health.

The genes are TRBV27 and TRBJ1-4; the D gene is possibly TRBD1 (6 bases). There are 15 residues in the CDR3. Per germline, CDR1 MNHEY and CDR2 SMNVEV (reference sequence). V shed 2 bases and J shed 7 bases, with 14 bases lying between them. In nucleotides, the CDR3 is TGTGCCAGCAGTTTAACGTCAGGGGAAGGTGAAAAACTGTTTTTT. Protein product: CASSLTSGEGEKLFF.

The chain recombines TRBV7-9 with TRBJ2-7, with a tentative D call TRBD2 (5 bases). Germline V gene lookup returns CDR1 SEHNR and CDR2 FQNEAQ (reference sequence). The CDR3 has 16 amino acids. V gave up 5 bases and J gave up 0 bases, with 17 bases separating them. CDR3 sequence reads: CASSTQDSRISYEQYF. As DNA, the CDR3 is TGTGCCAGCAGCACCCAGGACTCCAGAATCTCCTACGAGCAGTACTTC.